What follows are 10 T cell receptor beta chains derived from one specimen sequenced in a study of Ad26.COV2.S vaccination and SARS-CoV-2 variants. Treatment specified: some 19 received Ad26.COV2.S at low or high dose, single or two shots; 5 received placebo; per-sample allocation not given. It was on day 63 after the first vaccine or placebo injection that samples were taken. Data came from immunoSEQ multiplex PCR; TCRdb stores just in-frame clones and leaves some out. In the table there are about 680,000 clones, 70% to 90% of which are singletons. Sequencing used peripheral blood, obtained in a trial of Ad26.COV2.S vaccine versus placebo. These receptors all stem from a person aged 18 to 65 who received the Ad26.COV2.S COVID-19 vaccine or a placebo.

The CDR3 sequence is CATSDRESYEQYF. The CDR3 DNA follows: TGTGCCACCAGTGACAGGGAGTCCTACGAGCAGTACTTC. This chain links TRBV24-1 with TRBJ2-7; either TRBD1 or TRBD2 may supply D (5 bases each). CDR1 and CDR2 from the germline V gene are KGHDR and SFDVKD. The CDR3 spans 13 residues. The germline V and J ends were trimmed by 4 bases and 1 base, with 7 bases remaining between them.

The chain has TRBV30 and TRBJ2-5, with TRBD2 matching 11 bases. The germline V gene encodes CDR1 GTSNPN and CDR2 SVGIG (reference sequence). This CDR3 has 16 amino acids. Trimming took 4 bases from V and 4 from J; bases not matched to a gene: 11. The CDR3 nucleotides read TGTGCCTGGAATAGCGGGAGGGGGTTACACACAGAGACCCAGTACTTC. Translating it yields CAWNSGRGLHTETQYF. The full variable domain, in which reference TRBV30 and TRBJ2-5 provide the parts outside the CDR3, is SQTIHQWPATLVQPVGSPLSLECTVEGTSNPNLYWYRQAAGRGLQLLFYSVGIGQISSEVPQNLSASRPQDRQFILSSKKLLLSDSGFYLCAWNSGRGLHTETQYFGPGTRLLVL.

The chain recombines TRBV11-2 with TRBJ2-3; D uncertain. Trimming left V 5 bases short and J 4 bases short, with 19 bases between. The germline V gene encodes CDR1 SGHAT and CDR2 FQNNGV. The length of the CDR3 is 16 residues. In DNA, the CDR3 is TGTGCCAGCAGCCCTGGGCCTCTGAGAGCGCCAGATACGCAGTATTTT. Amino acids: CASSPGPLRAPDTQYF.

The CDR3 DNA follows: TGTGCCTGGAGGTACCAGAACACCGGGGAGCTGTTTTTT. Protein: CAWRYQNTGELFF. The chain recombines TRBV30 with TRBJ2-2; D gene ambiguous. Germline CDR1 is GTSNPN and CDR2 is SVGIG (reference sequence). This CDR3 comprises 13 residues. With 3 bases removed from V and 1 base from J, the gap between germline ends came to 6 bases.

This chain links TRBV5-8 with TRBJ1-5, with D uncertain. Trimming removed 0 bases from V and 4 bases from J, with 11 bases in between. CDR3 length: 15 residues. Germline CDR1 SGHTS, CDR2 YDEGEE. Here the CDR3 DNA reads TGTGCCAGCAGCTTGGGGATCGGCAAGAATCAGCCCCAGCATTTT. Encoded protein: CASSLGIGKNQPQHF.

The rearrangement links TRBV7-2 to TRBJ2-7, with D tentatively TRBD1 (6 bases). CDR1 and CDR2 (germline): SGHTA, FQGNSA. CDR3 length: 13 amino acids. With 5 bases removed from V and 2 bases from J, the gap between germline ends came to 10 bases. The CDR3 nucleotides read TGTGCCAGCAGCCCGACAGGACCCTACGAGCAGTACTTC. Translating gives CASSPTGPYEQYF.

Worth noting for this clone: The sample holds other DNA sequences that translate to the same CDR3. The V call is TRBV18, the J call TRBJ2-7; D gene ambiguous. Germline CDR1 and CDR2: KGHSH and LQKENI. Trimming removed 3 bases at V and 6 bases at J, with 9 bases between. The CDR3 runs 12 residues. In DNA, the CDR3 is TGTGCCAGCTCACCTAGGGAAGGCGAGCAGTACTTC. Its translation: CASSPREGEQYF. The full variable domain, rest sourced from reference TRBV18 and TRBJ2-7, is NAGVMQNPRHLVRRRGQEARLRCSPMKGHSHVYWYRQLPEEGLKFMVYLQKENIIDESGMPKERFSAEFPKEGPSILRIQQVVRGDSAAYFCASSPREGEQYFGPGTRLTVT.

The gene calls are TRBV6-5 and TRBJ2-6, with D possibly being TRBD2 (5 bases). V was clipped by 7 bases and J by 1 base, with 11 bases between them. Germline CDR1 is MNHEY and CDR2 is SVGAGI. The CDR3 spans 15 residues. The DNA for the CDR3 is TGTGCCAGCACCGCGGGTAGTTCTGGGGCCAACGTCCTGACTTTC. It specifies CASTAGSSGANVLTF.

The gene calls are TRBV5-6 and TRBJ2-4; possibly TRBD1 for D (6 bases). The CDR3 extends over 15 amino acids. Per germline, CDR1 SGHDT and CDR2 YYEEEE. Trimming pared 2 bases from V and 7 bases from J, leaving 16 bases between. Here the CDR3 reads CASSFINGQGNIQYF. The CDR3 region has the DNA TGTGCCAGCAGCTTTATCAATGGGCAGGGGAACATTCAGTACTTC.

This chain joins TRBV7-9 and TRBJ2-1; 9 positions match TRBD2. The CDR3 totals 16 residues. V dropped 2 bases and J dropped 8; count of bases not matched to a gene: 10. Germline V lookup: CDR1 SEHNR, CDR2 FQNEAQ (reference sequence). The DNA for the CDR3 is TGTGCCAGCAGCTTATTACCGGGACTAGCACGTGATGAGCAGTTCTTC. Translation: CASSLLPGLARDEQFF.